This entry lists 25 T cell receptor beta chains sequenced from one sample in a study of control samples from healthy donors and cancer patients. Using immunoSEQ multiplex PCR, the repertoire was profiled, and TCRdb retains in-frame clones only, with some absent. The profile covers approximately 150,000 clones, with almost 90% appearing a single time and under 2% taken by the ten largest. Material for sequencing was blood. The receptor set was obtained from a young man in good health.

V and J are TRBV6-5 and TRBJ2-7, with D hard to call. The CDR3 totals 15 residues. CDR1 is MNHEY and CDR2 is SVGAGI in the germline V gene. Trimming removed 8 bases from V and 4 bases from J, with 21 bases in between. In nucleotides, the CDR3 is TGTGCCAGCGCTCCACTGCCGGACGGAATTTACGAGCAGTACTTC. Encoded protein: CASAPLPDGIYEQYF.

CDR3 region: CASSLQGPGGNQPQHF. CDR3 bases: TGTGCCAGCAGCTTACAGGGGCCCGGGGGCAATCAGCCCCAGCATTTT. The rearrangement uses TRBV5-4 and TRBJ1-5; 7 bases agree with TRBD1. V was pared by 2 bases and J by 2 bases, with 7 bases of the junction left unmatched. This CDR3 contains 16 residues. Per germline, CDR1 SGHNT and CDR2 YYREEE (reference sequence).

In this sample, this clone turned up a few times. Other DNA sequences within the sample encode an identical CDR3. The chain links TRBV5-6 to TRBJ2-7; D perhaps matches TRBD1 (5 bases). CDR1 and CDR2 from the germline V gene are SGHDT and YYEEEE. This CDR3 is built from 12 residues. Trimming shortened V by 7 bases and J by 2 bases, and 10 bases separated the two germline ends. DNA of the CDR3: TGTGCCAGCTCAGACAGAACCTACGAGCAGTACTTC. Amino acids: CASSDRTYEQYF.

The V and J genes are TRBV6-2 or TRBV6-3 and TRBJ1-1, with D uncertain. Germline V gene sequence: CDR1 MNHEY, CDR2 SVGEGT. Trimming pared 2 bases from V and 1 base from J, leaving 8 bases between. The CDR3 has 14 residues. The CDR3 loop is CASSYMEENTEAFF. Written as DNA, the CDR3 is TGTGCCAGCAGTTACATGGAGGAGAACACTGAAGCTTTCTTT.

The chain couples TRBV7-6 to TRBJ2-1, with TRBD2 matching 7 bases. The CDR3 sequence is 16 residues long. With 5 bases clipped from V and 0 bases from J, the junction kept 7 bases outside the gene matches. The V gene's germline CDR1 is SGHVS and CDR2 FNYEAQ. The CDR3 spells CASSDSGPSSYNEQFF. The CDR3 DNA follows: TGTGCCAGCAGCGATAGCGGGCCAAGCTCCTACAATGAGCAGTTCTTC.

This clone occurred once. The V and J genes are TRBV5-8 and TRBJ1-3; a weak D match, TRBD1 (6 bases). CDR1 and CDR2 (germline): SGHTS, YDEGEE. With 1 base removed from V and 4 bases from J, the gap between germline ends came to 15 bases. The CDR3 is 16 residues long. In nucleotides, the CDR3 is TGTGCCAGCAGCTTGCGCTGGGGGCTATGGGGAAACACCATATATTTT. This encodes CASSLRWGLWGNTIYF.

This clone was observed a single time. The V call is TRBV6-2 or TRBV6-3, the J call TRBJ2-2; D remains unclear. Germline CDR1 and CDR2: MNHEY and SVGEGT. This CDR3 spans 15 amino acids. The germline V and J ends were trimmed by 5 bases and 7 bases, with 17 bases remaining between them. In DNA form, the CDR3 reads TGTGCCAGCAGTATGAGTTGGGTCCCCGACGGGGAGCTGTTTTTT. It is translated as CASSMSWVPDGELFF.

V and J are TRBV28 and TRBJ2-1; D tentatively reads TRBD1 or TRBD2 (7 bases each). The CDR3 length is 15 residues. The V gene lost 6 bases and the J gene lost 11 bases, with 23 bases spanning the gap. Per germline, CDR1 MDHEN and CDR2 SYDVKM. The CDR3: CASSPGGLGDRQQFF. In nucleotides, the CDR3 is TGTGCCAGCAGCCCGGGAGGATTAGGGGACAGACAGCAGTTCTTC. Filled out from reference TRBV28 and TRBJ2-1, the complete variable domain reads DVKVTQSSRYLVKRTGEKVFLECVQDMDHENMFWYRQDPGLGLRLIYFSYDVKMKEKGDIPEGYSVSREKKERFSLILESASTNQTSMYLCASSPGGLGDRQQFFGPGTRLTVL.

The rearrangement uses TRBV27 and TRBJ2-7; 7 nucleotides agree with TRBD2. V lost 0 bases and J lost 4; bases outside the gene matches: 0. The germline gives CDR1 MNHEY, CDR2 SMNVEV (reference sequence). The CDR3 sequence is 13 residues long. The CDR3 nucleotides read TGTGCCAGCAGTTTATCAGCGGGATACGAGCAGTACTTC. This sequence encodes CASSLSAGYEQYF.

The gene calls are TRBV12-3 or TRBV12-4 and TRBJ1-2; D is uncertain. Trimming shortened V by 6 bases and J by 4 bases, and 12 bases separated the two germline ends. This CDR3 has 13 residues. CDR3 residues: CASSRRGPYGYTF. The CDR3 DNA sequence: TGTGCCAGCAGCCGTAGAGGACCCTATGGCTACACCTTC.

The chain joins TRBV28 to TRBJ2-7; D remains unclear. V lost 6 bases and J lost 7, with 19 bases in between. Germline loops: CDR1 MDHEN, CDR2 SYDVKM. The CDR3 is 14 residues long. The CDR3 is CASRPHSDLGEQYF. The DNA of the CDR3 is TGTGCCAGCAGGCCCCATTCCGACCTGGGGGAGCAGTACTTC.

The chain couples TRBV19 to TRBJ2-7; TRBD2 matches 8 bases. The CDR3 sequence is 15 residues long. Germline values: CDR1 LNHDA, CDR2 SQIVND (reference sequence). Germline trimming cut 3 bases from V and 4 bases from J; bases unmatched to any gene: 8. As DNA, the CDR3 is TGTGCCAGTAGTATTGGGAGCGGGGGAGTTTACGAGCAGTACTTC. It translates to CASSIGSGGVYEQYF. Filled out from reference TRBV19 and TRBJ2-7, the complete variable domain reads DGGITQSPKYLFRKEGQNVTLSCEQNLNHDAMYWYRQDPGQGLRLIYYSQIVNDFQKGDIAEGYSVSREKKESFPLTVTSAQKNPTAFYLCASSIGSGGVYEQYFGPGTRLTVT.

This chain uses TRBV30 with TRBJ2-3; 7 nucleotides agree with TRBD2. This CDR3 spans 16 amino acids. With 0 bases clipped from V and 3 bases from J, the junction kept 9 bases outside the gene matches. Germline values: CDR1 GTSNPN, CDR2 SVGIG (reference sequence). The DNA for the CDR3 is TGTGCCTGGAGTGTACGAGTGACGGGGGGAACAGATACGCAGTATTTT. Translating gives CAWSVRVTGGTDTQYF.

The chain has TRBV7-6 and TRBJ2-1; 9 bases match TRBD2. From germline, CDR1 is SGHVS and CDR2 FNYEAQ. V lost 5 bases and J lost 8; bases outside the gene matches: 10. The CDR3 loop spans 15 amino acids. DNA of the CDR3: TGTGCCAGCAGCACCCCGGGACTAGCCGTTTATGAGCAGTTCTTC. Its protein product is CASSTPGLAVYEQFF. The variable domain in full, completed from reference TRBV7-6 and TRBJ2-1, reads GAGVSQSPRYKVTKRGQDVALRCDPISGHVSLYWYRQALGQGPEFLTYFNYEAQQDKSGLPNDRFSAERPEGSISTLTIQRTEQRDSAMYRCASSTPGLAVYEQFFGPGTRLTVL.

This sequence joins TRBV4-3 and TRBJ1-5, with D possibly matching TRBD1 (5 bases). The CDR3 length is 14 residues. V lost 1 base and J 6 bases, leaving 10 bases between the germline ends. Per germline, CDR1 LGHNA and CDR2 YSLEER. CDR3 DNA sequence: TGCGCCAGCAGCCAAGGGCTGGGGGGTCAGCCCCAGCATTTT. Translating gives CASSQGLGGQPQHF.

The rearrangement joins TRBV5-1 to TRBJ2-2; possibly TRBD1 or TRBD2 for D (6 bases each). V was trimmed by 4 bases and J by 1 base, leaving 11 bases between them. Germline values: CDR1 SGHRS, CDR2 YFSETQ. The CDR3 is 15 amino acids. Here the CDR3 DNA reads TGCGCCAGCAGCCTACAGGGAGGGAACACCGGGGAGCTGTTTTTT. This gives the protein CASSLQGGNTGELFF.

The chain carries TRBV24-1 and TRBJ1-1; D gene ambiguous. Germline CDR1 is KGHDR and CDR2 is SFDVKD. CDR3 length: 13 amino acids. V was pared by 0 bases and J by 4 bases, with 5 bases between. CDR3 sequence reads: CATSDLRGTEAFF. The CDR3 DNA reads TGTGCCACCAGTGATTTGCGGGGCACTGAAGCTTTCTTT.

The V gene is TRBV7-2, the J gene TRBJ2-3; D call uncertain. V was cut by 1 base and J by 1 base, with 6 bases left in between. This CDR3 is built from 14 residues. CDR1 is SGHTA and CDR2 is FQGNSA in the germline V gene. The DNA of the CDR3 is TGTGCCAGCAGCTTAGTTACTGGCACAGATACGCAGTATTTT. It encodes CASSLVTGTDTQYF.

V is TRBV9 and J is TRBJ1-2; D is unresolved. The CDR3 contains 14 residues. V gave up 4 bases and J gave up 2 bases, with 12 bases separating them. Germline loops: CDR1 SGDLS, CDR2 YYNGEE. CDR3 DNA sequence: TGTGCCAGCAGCTTCACGGACCGGAACTATGGCTACACCTTC. It yields the protein CASSFTDRNYGYTF. Complete variable domain (other parts from reference TRBV9 and TRBJ1-2): DSGVTQTPKHLITATGQRVTLRCSPRSGDLSVYWYQQSLDQGLQFLIQYYNGEERAKGNILERFSAQQFPDLHSELNLSSLELGDSALYFCASSFTDRNYGYTFGSGTRLTVV.

V gene TRBV6-2 or TRBV6-3 combines with J gene TRBJ1-2; D gene unclear. V lost 0 bases to trimming and J lost 1 base, with 6 bases between them. Germline V gives CDR1 MNHEY, CDR2 SVGEGT. CDR3 length: 14 amino acids. In DNA, the CDR3 is TGTGCCAGCAGTTACTCGACCGGTAACTATGGCTACACCTTC. Translation gives CASSYSTGNYGYTF.

This clone showed up just a few times. Other DNA sequences within the sample encode an identical CDR3. The chain is built from TRBV20-1 and TRBJ1-1; D gene uncertain. CDR1 DFQATT and CDR2 SNEGSKA come from the germline V gene (reference sequence). V was cut by 3 bases and J by 2 bases, with 1 base left in between. The CDR3 is made up of 10 amino acids. The CDR3 DNA is TGCAGTGCTAGTAACACTGAAGCTTTCTTT. Amino acid sequence: CSASNTEAFF.

V usage is TRBV7-8 and J usage is TRBJ2-7; 7 nucleotides agree with TRBD1. The V gene end was trimmed by 8 bases and the J gene end by 2 bases; junction bases not matched to a gene: 12. The CDR3 runs 15 residues. The germline CDR1 and CDR2 sequences are SGHVS and FQNEAQ. The CDR3 sequence is CASGMDRLKPYEQYF. The CDR3 DNA is TGTGCCAGCGGCATGGACAGGTTGAAACCCTACGAGCAGTACTTC.

The V and J genes are TRBV4-3 and TRBJ2-7; perhaps D is TRBD1 or TRBD2 (5 bases each). The CDR3 contains 12 residues. CDR1 and CDR2 from the germline V gene are LGHNA and YSLEER. Trimming cost V 0 bases and J 6 bases, with 6 bases left between them. In nucleotides, the CDR3 is TGCGCCAGCAGCCAAGATGGGGGCGAGCAGTACTTC. It codes for CASSQDGGEQYF.

The gene calls are TRBV6-1 and TRBJ2-2; no clear D gene. The CDR3 is 13 residues long. Per germline, CDR1 MNHNS and CDR2 SASEGT. Trimming took 3 bases from V and 7 from J, leaving 9 bases between them. CDR3 loop: CASSESWVGELFF. The CDR3 DNA sequence: TGTGCCAGCAGTGAGAGTTGGGTCGGGGAGCTGTTTTTT.

This clone was counted a single time. The gene calls are TRBV30 and TRBJ2-7; TRBD2 aligns across 10 bases. The germline V gene has CDR1 GTSNPN and CDR2 SVGIG (reference sequence). The V segment lost 0 bases and the J segment 4 bases; nucleotides outside the gene matches: 6. This CDR3 is built from 15 residues. CDR3 coding DNA: TGTGCCTGGAGTGTAAAATCTAGCGGGGGATACGAGCAGTACTTC. The encoded protein is CAWSVKSSGGYEQYF.